This T cell receptor (beta chain) was recorded in a study of blood T cell repertoires in COVID-19. The V and J ends lost 7 bases and 6 bases respectively, with 16 bases between them. The CDR3 consists of 15 residues. Germline-derived CDR1 and CDR2 are MNHEY and SVGAGI. Libraries were prepared by immunoSEQ multiplex PCR; TCRdb keeps only in-frame clonotypes and omits some of them. The table records 30,000 to 40,000 clones, around 90% of them present only once. This TCR was recovered from a man between 60 and 75 years old with active COVID-19. V and J are TRBV6-5 and TRBJ1-6; perhaps TRBD1 as D (5 bases). Sequences were obtained from peripheral blood. CDR3 nucleotides: TGTGCCAGCACCCACCCGGAGGGGCCTAATTCACCCCTCCACTTT. It yields the protein CASTHPEGPNSPLHF.